The clone carrying this T cell receptor beta chain came up once. This sample was included in a study of blood T cell repertoires in COVID-19. Study overall: Collection of acute and convalescent COVID-19 samples took place in the United States, Italy and Spain. The analysed material was cDNA or gDNA that came from T cells, B-cell-depleted T cells, or PBMCs.

Source study methods: Reference gene primer amplification gave estimated nucleated cell counts. Produced via immunoSEQ multiplex PCR; TCRdb's table is partial and in-frame only. That table supplies the V and J calls and clone size; D and trimming were determined from the DNA. Altogether around 78,000 clones are present, more than 60% being singletons, with the ten largest covering 8.5% to 10%. This receptor was obtained from a human donor in a cohort sampled during active COVID-19. Sequenced: peripheral blood.

CDR3 DNA sequence: TGTGCCAGCAGTGTTTCGACAGCCGGGGCCAACGTCCTGACTTTC. This codes for CASSVSTAGANVLTF. This rearrangement joins TRBV2 to TRBJ2-6, with D maybe TRBD1 (5 bases). The CDR3 is 15 residues long. The ends were cut back, 4 bases at V and 4 bases at J, with 11 bases in the middle. CDR1 is SNHLY and CDR2 is FYNNEI in the germline V gene.